This T cell receptor (beta chain) was captured in a study of shared clonotypes between healthy human individuals. Study-wide findings and caveats: A handful of donors had around 5% of their naive CD4 clonotypes in common. Sequencing depth was expected to affect clonotype sharing among donors.

This clone was found once. Its antigen is not known. Healthy and HIV-negative, the adult donors had no recent acute infections or vaccinations. In the source study's methods: ImmunoSEQ junction-only sequences lacked quality scores, so their filtering differed. Profiling relied on immunoSEQ multiplex PCR, and the TCRdb table lists in-frame clones only, not all of them. The V and J calls and clone size were taken over from that table, and D and trimming were inferred from the DNA. The profile shows hundreds of thousands of clones, 55% to 85% of them singletons. V lost 5 bases to trimming and J lost 4 bases; unmatched junction nucleotides: 7. The CDR3 length is 15 residues. CDR1 is MNHNS and CDR2 is SASEGT in the germline V gene.

The V gene is TRBV6-1, the J gene TRBJ2-2, with 7 bases lining up with TRBD1. What was sequenced was memory CD4+ T cells sorted from blood. The subset here: CD45RA-negative fraction. This TCR came from a woman under 40 in good health. The CDR3 is CASSRQGEITGELFF. For the CDR3, the DNA is TGTGCCAGCAGTAGGCAGGGGGAGATCACCGGGGAGCTGTTTTTT.